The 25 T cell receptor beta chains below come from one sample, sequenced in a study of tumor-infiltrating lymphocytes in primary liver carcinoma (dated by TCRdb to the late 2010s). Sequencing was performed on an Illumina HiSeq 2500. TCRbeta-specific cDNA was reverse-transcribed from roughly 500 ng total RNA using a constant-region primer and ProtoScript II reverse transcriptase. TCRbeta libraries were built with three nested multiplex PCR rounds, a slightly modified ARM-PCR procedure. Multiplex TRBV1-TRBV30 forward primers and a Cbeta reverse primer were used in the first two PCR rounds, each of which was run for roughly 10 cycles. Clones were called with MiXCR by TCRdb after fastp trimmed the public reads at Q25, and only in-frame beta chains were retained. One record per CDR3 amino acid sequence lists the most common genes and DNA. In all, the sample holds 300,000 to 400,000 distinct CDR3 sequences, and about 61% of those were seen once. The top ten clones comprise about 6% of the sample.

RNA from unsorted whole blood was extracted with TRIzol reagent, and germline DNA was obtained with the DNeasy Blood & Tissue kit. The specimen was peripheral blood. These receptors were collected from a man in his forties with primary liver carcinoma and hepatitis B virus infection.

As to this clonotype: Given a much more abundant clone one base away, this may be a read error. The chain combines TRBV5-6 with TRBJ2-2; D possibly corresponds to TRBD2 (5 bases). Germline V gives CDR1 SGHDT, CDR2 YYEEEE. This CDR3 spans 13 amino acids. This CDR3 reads CASSLGEAGVLFF. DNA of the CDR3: TGTGCCAGCAGCTTGGGAGAGGCCGGGGTGCTGTTTTTT.

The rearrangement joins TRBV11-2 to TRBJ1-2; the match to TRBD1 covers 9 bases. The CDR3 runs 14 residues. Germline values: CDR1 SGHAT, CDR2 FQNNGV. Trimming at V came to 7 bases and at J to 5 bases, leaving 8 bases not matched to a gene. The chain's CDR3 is CASIRGTGLYGYTF. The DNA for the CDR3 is TGTGCCAGCATCCGCGGGACAGGGCTATATGGCTACACCTTC.

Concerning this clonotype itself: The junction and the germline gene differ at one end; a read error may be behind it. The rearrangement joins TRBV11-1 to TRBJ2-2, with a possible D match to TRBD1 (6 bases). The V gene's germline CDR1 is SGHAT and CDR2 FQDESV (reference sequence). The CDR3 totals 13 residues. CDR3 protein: CAISKMGAGELFF. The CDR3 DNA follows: TGTGCCATCAGCAAGATGGGGGCCGGGGAGCTGTTCTTT.

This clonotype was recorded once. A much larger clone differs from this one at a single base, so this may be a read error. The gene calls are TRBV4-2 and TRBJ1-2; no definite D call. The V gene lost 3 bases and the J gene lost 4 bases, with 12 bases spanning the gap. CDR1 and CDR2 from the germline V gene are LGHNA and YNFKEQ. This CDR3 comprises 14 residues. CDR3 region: CASSHSDPGYGYTF. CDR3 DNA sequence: TGTGCCAGCAGCCATTCAGACCCGGGCTATGGCTACACCTTC.

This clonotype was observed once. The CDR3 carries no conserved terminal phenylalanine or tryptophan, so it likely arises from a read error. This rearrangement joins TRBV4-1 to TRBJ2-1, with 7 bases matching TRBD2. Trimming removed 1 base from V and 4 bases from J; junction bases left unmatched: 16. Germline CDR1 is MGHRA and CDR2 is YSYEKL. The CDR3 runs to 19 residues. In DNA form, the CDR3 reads TGCGCCAGCAGCCAAGCCCTTGGACTATCGGGAGGAGGGTACAATGAGCAGTTCTTA. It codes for CASSQALGLSGGGYNEQFL.

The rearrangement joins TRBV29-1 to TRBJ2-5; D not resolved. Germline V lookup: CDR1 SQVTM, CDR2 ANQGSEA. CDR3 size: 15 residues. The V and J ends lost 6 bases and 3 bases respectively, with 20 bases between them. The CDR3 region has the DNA TGCAGCGTCCAGCCCCGTTCGGCTAGAAAAGAGACCCAGTACTTC. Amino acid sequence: CSVQPRSARKETQYF.

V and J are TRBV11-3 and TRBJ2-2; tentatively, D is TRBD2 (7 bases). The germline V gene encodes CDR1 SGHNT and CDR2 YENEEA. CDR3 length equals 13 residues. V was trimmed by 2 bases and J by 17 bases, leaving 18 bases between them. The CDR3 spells CASSLSNTGGLFF. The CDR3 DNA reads TGTGCCAGCAGCTTATCTAACACCGGGGGGCTTTTTTTT. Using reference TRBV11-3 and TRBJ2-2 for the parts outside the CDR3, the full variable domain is EAGVVQSPRYKIIEKKQPVAFWCNPISGHNTLYWYLQNLGQGPELLIRYENEEAVDDSQLPKDRFSAERLKGVDSTLKIQPAELGDSAVYLCASSLSNTGGLFFGEGSRLTVL.

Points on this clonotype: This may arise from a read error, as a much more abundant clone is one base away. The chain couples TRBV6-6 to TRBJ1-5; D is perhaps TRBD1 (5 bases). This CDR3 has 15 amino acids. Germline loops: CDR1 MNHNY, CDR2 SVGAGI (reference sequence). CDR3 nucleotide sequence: TGTGCCAGCAATGAAAAGGGGTCGCAAGGTCAGCCCCGGCATTTT. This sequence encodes CASNEKGSQGQPRHF.

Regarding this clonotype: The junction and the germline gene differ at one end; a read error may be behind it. The CDR3 coding sequence is TGTAGCGTGGATACAGGGGAGGAGATCCAGTACTTC. Its translation: CSVDTGEEIQYF. J is TRBJ2-5 and V is TRBV29-1, with D perhaps matching TRBD1 (7 bases). The CDR3 loop spans 12 amino acids. Germline CDR1 reads SQVTM; CDR2 reads ANQGSEA.

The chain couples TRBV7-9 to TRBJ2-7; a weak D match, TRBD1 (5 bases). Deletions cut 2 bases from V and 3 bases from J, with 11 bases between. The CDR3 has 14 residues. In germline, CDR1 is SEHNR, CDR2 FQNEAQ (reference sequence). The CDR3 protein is CASSLRGVYYEQYF. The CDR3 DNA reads TGTGCCAGCAGCTTAAGGGGCGTGTACTACGAGCAGTACTTC.

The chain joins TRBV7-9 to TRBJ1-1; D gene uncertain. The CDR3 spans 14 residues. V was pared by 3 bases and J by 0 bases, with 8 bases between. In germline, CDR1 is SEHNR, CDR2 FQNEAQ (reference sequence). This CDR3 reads CASSFLGLNTEAFF. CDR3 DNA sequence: TGTGCCAGCAGCTTTTTGGGTTTGAACACTGAAGCTTTCTTT. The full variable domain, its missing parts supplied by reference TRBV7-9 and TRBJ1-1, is DTGVSQNPRHKITKRGQNVTFRCDPISEHNRLYWYRQTLGQGPEFLTYFQNEAQLEKSRLLSDRFSAERPKGSFSTLEIQRTEQGDSAMYLCASSFLGLNTEAFFGQGTRLTVV.

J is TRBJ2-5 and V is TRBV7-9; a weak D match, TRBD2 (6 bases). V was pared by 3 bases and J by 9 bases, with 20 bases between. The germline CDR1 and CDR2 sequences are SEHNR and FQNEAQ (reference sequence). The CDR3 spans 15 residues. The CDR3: CASSLGDYNWEAQYF. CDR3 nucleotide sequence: TGTGCCAGCAGCTTGGGGGATTATAATTGGGAGGCCCAGTACTTC.

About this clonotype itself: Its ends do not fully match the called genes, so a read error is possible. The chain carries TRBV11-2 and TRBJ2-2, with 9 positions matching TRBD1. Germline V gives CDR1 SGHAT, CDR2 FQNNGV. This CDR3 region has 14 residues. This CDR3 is CGSRPRDRAGVLFF. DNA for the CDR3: TGTGGCAGCAGACCTCGGGACAGGGCCGGGGTGCTGTTTTTT. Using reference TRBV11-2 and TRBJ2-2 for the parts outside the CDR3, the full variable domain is EAGVAQSPRYKIIEKRQSVAFWCNPISGHATLYWYQQILGQGPKLLIQFQNNGVVDDSQLPKDRFSAERLKGVDSTLKIQPAKLEDSAVYLCGSRPRDRAGVLFFGEGSRLTVL.

CDR3 residues: CASSLWSHEQYF. The CDR3 coding sequence is TGTGCCAGCAGTTTATGGTCCCACGAGCAGTACTTC. V usage is TRBV12-3 or TRBV12-4 and J usage is TRBJ2-7; D ambiguous. V lost 2 bases and J 5 bases, leaving 7 bases between the germline ends. This CDR3 contains 12 residues.

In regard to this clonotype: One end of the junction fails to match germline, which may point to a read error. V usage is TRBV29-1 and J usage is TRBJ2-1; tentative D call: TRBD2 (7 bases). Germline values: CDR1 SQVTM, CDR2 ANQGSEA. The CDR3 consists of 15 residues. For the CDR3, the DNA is TGCAGCGTTGAGGTTCAGGCGGGGGCCTACTATGAGCAGTTCTTC. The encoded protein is CSVEVQAGAYYEQFF.

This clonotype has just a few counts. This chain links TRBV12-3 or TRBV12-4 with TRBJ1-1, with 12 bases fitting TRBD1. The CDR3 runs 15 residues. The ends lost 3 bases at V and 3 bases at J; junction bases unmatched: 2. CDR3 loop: CASSFGTGGYTEAFF. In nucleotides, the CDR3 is TGTGCCAGCAGTTTCGGGACAGGGGGCTACACTGAAGCTTTCTTT.

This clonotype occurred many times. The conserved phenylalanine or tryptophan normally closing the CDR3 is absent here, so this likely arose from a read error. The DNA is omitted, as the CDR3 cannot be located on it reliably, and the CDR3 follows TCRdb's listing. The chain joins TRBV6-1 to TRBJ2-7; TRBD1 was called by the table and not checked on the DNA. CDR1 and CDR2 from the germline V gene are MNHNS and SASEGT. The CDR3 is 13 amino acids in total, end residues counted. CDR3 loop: CASSENEARAPQC.

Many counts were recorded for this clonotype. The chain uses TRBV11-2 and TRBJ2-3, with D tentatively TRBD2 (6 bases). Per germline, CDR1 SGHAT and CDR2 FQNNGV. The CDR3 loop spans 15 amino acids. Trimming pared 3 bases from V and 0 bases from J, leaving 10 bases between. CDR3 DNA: TGTGCCAGCAGCTTCTACGGGGGTAGCACAGATACGCAGTATTTT. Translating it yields CASSFYGGSTDTQYF. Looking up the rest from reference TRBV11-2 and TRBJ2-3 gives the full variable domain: EAGVAQSPRYKIIEKRQSVAFWCNPISGHATLYWYQQILGQGPKLLIQFQNNGVVDDSQLPKDRFSAERLKGVDSTLKIQPAKLEDSAVYLCASSFYGGSTDTQYFGPGTRLTVL.

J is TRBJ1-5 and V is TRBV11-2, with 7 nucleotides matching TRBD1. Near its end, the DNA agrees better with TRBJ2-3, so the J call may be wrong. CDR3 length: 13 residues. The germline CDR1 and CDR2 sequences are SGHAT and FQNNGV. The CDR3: CASGTQGNQPQYF. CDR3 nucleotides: TGTGCCAGCGGCACACAGGGGAATCAGCCCCAGTATTTT.

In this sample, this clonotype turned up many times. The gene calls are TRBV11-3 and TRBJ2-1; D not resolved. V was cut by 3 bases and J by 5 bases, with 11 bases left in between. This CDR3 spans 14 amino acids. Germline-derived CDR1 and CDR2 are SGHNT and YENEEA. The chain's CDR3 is CASSLALLDNEQFF. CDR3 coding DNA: TGTGCCAGCAGCTTGGCTCTCTTGGACAATGAGCAGTTCTTC.

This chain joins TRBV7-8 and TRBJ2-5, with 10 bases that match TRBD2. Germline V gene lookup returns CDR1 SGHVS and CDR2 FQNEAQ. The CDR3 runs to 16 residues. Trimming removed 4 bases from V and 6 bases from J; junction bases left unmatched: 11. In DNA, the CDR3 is TGTGCCAGCAGCTCCAGGACTAGCGGTTTCACGCAGACCCAGTACTTC. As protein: CASSSRTSGFTQTQYF.

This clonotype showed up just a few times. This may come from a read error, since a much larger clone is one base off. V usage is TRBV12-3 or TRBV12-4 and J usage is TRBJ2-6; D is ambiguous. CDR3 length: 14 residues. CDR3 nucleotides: TGTGCCAACAGTTCCAGCTCTGGGGCCAACGTCCTGACTTTC. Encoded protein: CANSSSSGANVLTF.

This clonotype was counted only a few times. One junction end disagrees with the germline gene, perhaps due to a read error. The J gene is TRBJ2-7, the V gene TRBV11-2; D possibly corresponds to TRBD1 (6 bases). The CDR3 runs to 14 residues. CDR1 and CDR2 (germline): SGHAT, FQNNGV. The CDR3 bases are TGTGCCAGTAGTCCCGGACAGCTGTCCTATGAGCAGTACTTC. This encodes CASSPGQLSYEQYF.

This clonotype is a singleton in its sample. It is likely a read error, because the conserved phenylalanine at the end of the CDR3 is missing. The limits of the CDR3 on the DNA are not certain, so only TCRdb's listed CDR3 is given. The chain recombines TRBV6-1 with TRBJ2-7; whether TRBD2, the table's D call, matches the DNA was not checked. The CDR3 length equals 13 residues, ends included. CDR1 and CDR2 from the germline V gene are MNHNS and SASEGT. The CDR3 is CASSENEARGPQR.

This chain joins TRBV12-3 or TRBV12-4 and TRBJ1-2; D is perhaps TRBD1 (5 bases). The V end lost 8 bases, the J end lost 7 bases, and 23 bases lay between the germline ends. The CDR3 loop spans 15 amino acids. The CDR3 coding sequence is TGTGCCAGCCGCAAGTTGACAGACCTCCGGGGTGGCTACACCTTC. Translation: CASRKLTDLRGGYTF.